The 13 T cell receptor beta chains below were found in one sample sequenced in a study of T cells in Graves' hyperthyroidism and ophthalmopathy. Amplification of TCR beta CDR3 regions was performed using RNA transcripts as template. The HTBI primer set served for first-round RT-PCR of the TCR CDR3. TCRdb reprocessed the multiplex PCR reads with MiXCR, giving one entry per CDR3 protein. This table has around 420,000 distinct CDR3 sequences, 15% to 19% appearing once. The sample consisted of blood. The receptor source for this set is a woman under 30 with Graves' hyperthyroidism.

This clonotype was observed at least ten times. The chain employs TRBV5-1 and TRBJ2-3; 7 nucleotides agree with TRBD1. This CDR3 is 15 amino acids long. V lost 1 base, J lost 5 bases, and 7 bases stayed unmatched. Germline V lookup: CDR1 SGHRS, CDR2 YFSETQ. For the CDR3, the DNA is TGCGCCAGCAGCTTGTCCGGACAGGACGGAGATACGCAGTATTTT. Protein sequence: CASSLSGQDGDTQYF. Full variable domain (outside the CDR3, taken from reference TRBV5-1 and TRBJ2-3): KAGVTQTPRYLIKTRGQQVTLSCSPISGHRSVSWYQQTPGQGLQFLFEYFSETQRNKGNFPGRFSGRQFSNSRSEMNVSTLELGDSALYLCASSLSGQDGDTQYFGPGTRLTVL.

The chain links TRBV9 to TRBJ2-2; TRBD2 aligns across 12 bases. The germline gives CDR1 SGDLS, CDR2 YYNGEE. The V gene end was trimmed by 3 bases and the J gene end by 8 bases; junction bases not matched to a gene: 11. The CDR3 sequence is 17 residues long. The CDR3 reads CASSGGTSGGPYGELFF. The CDR3, as DNA: TGTGCCAGCAGCGGAGGCACTAGCGGGGGGCCATATGGGGAGCTGTTTTTT.

This chain joins TRBV7-2 and TRBJ2-1; D remains ambiguous. CDR3 length: 14 residues. V was clipped by 1 base and J by 12 bases, with 16 bases between them. Germline assignment: CDR1 SGHTA and CDR2 FQGNSA. The CDR3 reads CASSLGPIGTGQFF. DNA of the CDR3: TGTGCCAGCAGCTTAGGGCCTATAGGCACCGGGCAGTTCTTC.

This sequence joins TRBV6-1 and TRBJ2-1, with 10 positions matching TRBD1. Germline values: CDR1 MNHNS, CDR2 SASEGT. Losses at the gene ends were 6 bases for V and 5 bases for J; bases not matched to a gene: 7. There are 15 residues in the CDR3. The CDR3 protein is CASSRRDRGNNEQFF. CDR3 in DNA: TGTGCCAGCAGCCGAAGGGACAGGGGAAACAATGAGCAGTTCTTC.

The genes are TRBV14 and TRBJ1-1; D perhaps matches TRBD1 (6 bases). V dropped 3 bases and J dropped 4 bases, with 12 bases sitting between them. The CDR3 runs to 14 residues. Germline CDR1 and CDR2: SGHDN and FVKESK. CDR3 protein: CASSQQGSRTEAFF. The DNA of the CDR3 is TGTGCCAGCAGCCAGCAGGGGTCGCGCACTGAAGCTTTCTTT.

This clonotype has ten or more counts. The chain links TRBV28 to TRBJ1-2, with 7 bases identical to TRBD1. Germline lookup yields CDR1 MDHEN and CDR2 SYDVKM. The CDR3 covers 14 residues. V dropped 5 bases and J dropped 6; count of bases not matched to a gene: 9. CDR3 residues: CASSPPDRSHGYTF. CDR3 bases: TGTGCCAGCAGTCCCCCGGACAGGTCCCATGGCTACACCTTC.

This clonotype was seen more than once but under ten times. The genes are TRBV3-1 and TRBJ2-6; D remains ambiguous. CDR1 is LGHDT and CDR2 is YNNKEL in the germline V gene (reference sequence). V was pared by 4 bases and J by 3 bases, with 7 bases between. This CDR3 is built from 14 residues. The CDR3 sequence is CASSRAGGANVLTF. CDR3 nucleotide sequence: TGTGCCAGCAGCCGAGCAGGTGGGGCCAACGTCCTGACTTTC.

The rearrangement joins TRBV6-2 or TRBV6-3 to TRBJ1-2; 7 bases fit TRBD1. The J segment lost 3 bases and the V segment lost 4 bases, leaving 5 bases of the junction unmatched. The CDR3 totals 14 residues. CDR1 is MNHEY and CDR2 is SVGEGT in the germline V gene. CDR3: CASSFLTGDYGYTF. DNA for the CDR3: TGTGCCAGCAGTTTCCTTACAGGGGACTATGGCTACACCTTC.

This clonotype was found a few times. The gene calls are TRBV20-1 and TRBJ2-2, with D perhaps TRBD1 (6 bases). Germline V CDR1 and CDR2: DFQATT, SNEGSKA (reference sequence). CDR3 length: 15 residues. The DNA for the CDR3 is TGCAATGCCAGAAGACAGGAAACAAACACCGGGGAGCTGTTTTTT. Residues: CNARRQETNTGELFF.

Many counts were recorded for this clonotype. DNA of the CDR3: TGCAGCGTCCGTCCTAGAACGGCTGAAGCTTTCTTT. Encoded protein: CSVRPRTAEAFF. The V and J genes are TRBV29-1 and TRBJ1-1; the D is unclear. Germline V lookup: CDR1 SQVTM, CDR2 ANQGSEA. V was cut by 6 bases and J by 6 bases, with 14 bases left in between. This CDR3 has 12 amino acids.

This clonotype was seen ten or more times. The J gene is TRBJ2-7, the V gene TRBV6-2 or TRBV6-3; possibly TRBD2 for D (5 bases). The CDR3 covers 13 residues. Germline CDR1 and CDR2: MNHEY and SVGEGT. Deletions cut 7 bases from V and 1 base from J, with 11 bases between. The CDR3 protein is CASISDGSYEQYF. The CDR3 bases are TGTGCCAGCATTAGCGACGGTTCCTACGAGCAGTACTTC.

The chain couples TRBV20-1 to TRBJ2-5; D uncertain. CDR1 DFQATT and CDR2 SNEGSKA come from the germline V gene (reference sequence). V was trimmed by 1 base and J by 2 bases, leaving 11 bases between them. The CDR3 contains 14 residues. The CDR3 bases are TGCAGTGCTAGAGGACAATTATATCAAGAGACCCAGTACTTC. Its protein is CSARGQLYQETQYF.

This clonotype was detected ten times or more. CDR3 nucleotide sequence: TGTGCCAGCTCACCAGGGACTAGTAACGAGCAGTACTTC. It translates to CASSPGTSNEQYF. V gene TRBV18 combines with J gene TRBJ2-7, with 8 bases that match TRBD2. The CDR3 runs to 13 residues. After removal of 2 bases from V and 5 bases from J, the junction contained 2 bases not matched to a gene. Germline V CDR1 and CDR2: KGHSH, LQKENI.